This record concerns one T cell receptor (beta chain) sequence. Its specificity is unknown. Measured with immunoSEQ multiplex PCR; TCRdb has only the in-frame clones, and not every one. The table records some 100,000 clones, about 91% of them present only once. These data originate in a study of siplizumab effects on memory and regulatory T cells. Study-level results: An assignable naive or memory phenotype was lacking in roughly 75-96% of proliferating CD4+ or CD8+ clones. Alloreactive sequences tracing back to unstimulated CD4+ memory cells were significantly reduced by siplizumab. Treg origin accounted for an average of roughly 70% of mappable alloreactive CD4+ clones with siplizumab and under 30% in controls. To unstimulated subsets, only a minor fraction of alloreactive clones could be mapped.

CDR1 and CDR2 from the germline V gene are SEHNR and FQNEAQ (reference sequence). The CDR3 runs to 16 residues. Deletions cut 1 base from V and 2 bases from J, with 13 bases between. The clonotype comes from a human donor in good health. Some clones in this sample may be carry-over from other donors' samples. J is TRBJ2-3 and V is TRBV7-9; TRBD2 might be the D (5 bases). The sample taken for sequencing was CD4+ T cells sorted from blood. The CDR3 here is CASSLGGSLYTDTQYF. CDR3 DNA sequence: TGTGCCAGCAGCTTAGGCGGGTCCCTTTACACAGATACGCAGTATTTT.